This entry concerns a single T cell receptor (beta chain). The data were taken from a study of blood T cell repertoires in COVID-19. Study overall: PBMCs, B-cell-depleted T cells, or T cells were the source of the cDNA or gDNA that made up the material.

The data were produced by immunoSEQ multiplex PCR, yet TCRdb's version contains in-frame clones alone and is incomplete. The sample has some 250,000 clones, about 85% seen once. The V gene's germline CDR1 is MGHRA and CDR2 YSYEKL. The V segment lost 1 base and the J segment 11 bases; nucleotides outside the gene matches: 15. This CDR3 contains 17 residues. Sequencing used peripheral blood. This sequence was found in a man aged 55 to 69 with acute or convalescent COVID-19. The rearrangement uses TRBV4-1 and TRBJ1-5; 9 bases align to TRBD1. CDR3 nucleotides: TGCGCCAGCAGCCAAGCCCCGGCCGCTGACAGGGGGGGCGCCCAGCATTTT. Amino acids: CASSQAPAADRGGAQHF.